This T cell receptor (beta chain) was recorded in a study of human T cells and chemical hapten exposure. A single record per CDR3 protein comes from TCRdb applying MiXCR to the RACE reads. Of 90,000 to 110,000 distinct CDR3 sequences listed, about a tenth are singletons. Germline CDR1 is ENHRY and CDR2 is SYGVKD. The CDR3 extends over 15 amino acids. With V trimmed by 6 bases and J by 7 bases, 15 bases remained unmatched. In its sample, this clonotype was seen a few times. This sample's time point: patch test 2, 6 weeks after DPC sensitization. The treatment is: therapeutic diphenylcyclopropenone sensitization with weekly scalp DPC. Samples of blood were obtained prior to the application of each patch test.

V is TRBV10-3 and J is TRBJ2-7; TRBD1 matches 7 bases. Sequences were derived from whole blood, sampled in connection with sensitization to the hapten diphenylcyclopropenone (DPC). This clonotype was obtained from a woman between 40 and 50 years old with alopecia areata. Some clones in this sample may be carry-over from other donors' samples. CDR3 in amino acids: CAIRNQQGTFGEQYF. The CDR3 DNA sequence: TGTGCCATCAGGAACCAACAGGGGACCTTCGGGGAGCAGTACTTC.